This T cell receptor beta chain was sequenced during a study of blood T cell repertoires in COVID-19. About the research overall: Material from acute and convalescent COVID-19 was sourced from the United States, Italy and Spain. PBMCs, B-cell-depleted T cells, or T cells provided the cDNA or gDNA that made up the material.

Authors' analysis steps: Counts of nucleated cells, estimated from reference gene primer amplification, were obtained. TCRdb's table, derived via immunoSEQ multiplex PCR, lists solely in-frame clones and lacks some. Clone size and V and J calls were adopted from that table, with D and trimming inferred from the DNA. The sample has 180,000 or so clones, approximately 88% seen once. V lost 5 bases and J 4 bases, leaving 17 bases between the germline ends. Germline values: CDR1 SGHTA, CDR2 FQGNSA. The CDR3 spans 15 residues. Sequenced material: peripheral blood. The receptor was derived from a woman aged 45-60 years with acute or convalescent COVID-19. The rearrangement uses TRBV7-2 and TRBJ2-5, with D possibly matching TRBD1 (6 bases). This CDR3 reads CASSPAVQGLETQYF. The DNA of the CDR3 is TGTGCCAGCAGCCCAGCGGTCCAGGGGCTAGAGACCCAGTACTTC. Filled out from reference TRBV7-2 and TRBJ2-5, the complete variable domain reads GAGVSQSPSNKVTEKGKDVELRCDPISGHTALYWYRQSLGQGLEFLIYFQGNSAPDKSGLPSDRFSAERTGGSVSTLTIQRTQQEDSAVYLCASSPAVQGLETQYFGPGTRLLVL.